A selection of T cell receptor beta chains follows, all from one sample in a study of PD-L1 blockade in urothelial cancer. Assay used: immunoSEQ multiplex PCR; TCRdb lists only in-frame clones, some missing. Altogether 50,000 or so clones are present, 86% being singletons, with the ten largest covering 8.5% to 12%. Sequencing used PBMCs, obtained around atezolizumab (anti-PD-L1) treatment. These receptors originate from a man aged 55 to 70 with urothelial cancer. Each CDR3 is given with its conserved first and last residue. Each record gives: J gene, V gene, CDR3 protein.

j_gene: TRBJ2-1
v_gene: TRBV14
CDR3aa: CASSQSGMHEQFF

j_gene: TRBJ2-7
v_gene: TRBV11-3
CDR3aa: CASSLEAGNEQYF

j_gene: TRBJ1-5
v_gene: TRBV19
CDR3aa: CASSLRGDQPQHF

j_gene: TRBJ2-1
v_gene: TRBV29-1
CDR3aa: CSVGDRPFFNEQFF

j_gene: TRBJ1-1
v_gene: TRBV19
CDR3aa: CASSPQGGHTEAFF

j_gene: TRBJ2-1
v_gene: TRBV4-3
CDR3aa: CASSHADRVTRNEQFF

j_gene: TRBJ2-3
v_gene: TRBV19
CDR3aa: CASQRGSGSTDTQYF

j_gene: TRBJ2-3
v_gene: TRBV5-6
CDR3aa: CASSHARGSGKRTDTQYF

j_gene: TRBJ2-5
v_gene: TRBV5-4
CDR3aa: CASSERTGKETQYF

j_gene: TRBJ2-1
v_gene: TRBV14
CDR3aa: CASSQGLPRNEQFF

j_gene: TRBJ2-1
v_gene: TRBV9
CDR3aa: CASSPPTGGSYNEQFF

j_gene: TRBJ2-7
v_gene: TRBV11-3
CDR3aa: CASSSLTGTGHQQYF

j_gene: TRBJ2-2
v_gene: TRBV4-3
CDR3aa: CASSQGKTSGELFF

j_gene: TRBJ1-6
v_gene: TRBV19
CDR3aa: CASRFRASSYNSPLHF

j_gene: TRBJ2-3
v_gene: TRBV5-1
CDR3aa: CASSSQGRTSTDTQYF

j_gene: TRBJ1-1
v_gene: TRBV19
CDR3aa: CASSIDTPGKLYVAEAFF

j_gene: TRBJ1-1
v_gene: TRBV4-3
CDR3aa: CASSQGQGQGSTEAFF